These 10 T cell receptor beta chains were sequenced from one sample in a study of control samples from healthy donors and cancer patients. Measured with immunoSEQ multiplex PCR; TCRdb has only the in-frame clones, and not every one. The data show over 25,000 clones, about 83% seen once. The sample taken for sequencing was PBMCs. The receptors derive from a woman in her forties with lung cancer.

The chain links TRBV18 to TRBJ1-1; no clear D gene. The CDR3 runs 15 residues. V was pared by 5 bases and J by 1 base, with 14 bases between. The germline gives CDR1 KGHSH, CDR2 LQKENI. The CDR3 region is CASSSSTVENTEAFF. The CDR3 nucleotides are TGTGCCAGCTCATCGTCGACCGTGGAGAACACTGAAGCTTTCTTT.

The rearrangement links TRBV3-1 (or the pseudogene TRBV3-2) to TRBJ2-2, with TRBD2 as a possible D gene (7 bases). CDR1 and CDR2 (germline): LGHDT, YNNKEL (reference sequence). V was clipped by 4 bases and J by 0 bases, with 15 bases between them. The CDR3 loop spans 17 amino acids. The CDR3 DNA sequence: TGTGCCAGCAGCCCTGAACGGGGGGACACGAACACCGGGGAGCTGTTTTTT. As protein: CASSPERGDTNTGELFF.

The J gene is TRBJ1-2, the V gene TRBV2, with D tentatively TRBD1 (5 bases). Trimming pared 7 bases from V and 8 bases from J, leaving 14 bases between. Per germline, CDR1 SNHLY and CDR2 FYNNEI. The CDR3 runs to 12 residues. Here the CDR3 reads CASTWQGLGYTF. CDR3 DNA: TGTGCCAGCACGTGGCAGGGCCTCGGCTACACCTTC.

The chain combines TRBV7-9 with TRBJ2-5; the D gene is possibly TRBD1 (5 bases). Germline V lookup: CDR1 SEHNR, CDR2 FQNEAQ (reference sequence). The CDR3 contains 13 residues. V was shortened by 5 bases and J by 2 bases, with 9 bases between the two germline ends. The CDR3 DNA reads TGTGCCAGCAGCCCAGGGAATCAAGAGACCCAGTACTTC. It codes for CASSPGNQETQYF.

This clone has a handful of counts. The V gene is TRBV7-2, the J gene TRBJ2-1, with 8 positions matching TRBD2. CDR3 length: 14 amino acids. With 3 bases clipped from V and 9 bases from J, the junction kept 7 bases outside the gene matches. Germline CDR1 and CDR2: SGHTA and FQGNSA. This CDR3 is CASSLRRGAGEQFF. In nucleotides, the CDR3 is TGTGCCAGCAGCTTGAGGCGGGGGGCCGGTGAGCAGTTCTTC. The variable domain in full, with the rest retrieved from reference TRBV7-2 and TRBJ2-1, is GAGVSQSPSNKVTEKGKDVELRCDPISGHTALYWYRQSLGQGLEFLIYFQGNSAPDKSGLPSDRFSAERTGGSVSTLTIQRTQQEDSAVYLCASSLRRGAGEQFFGPGTRLTVL.

The V call is TRBV7-8, the J call TRBJ2-1; D is perhaps TRBD2 (6 bases). Trimming took 5 bases from V and 0 from J, leaving 17 bases between them. This CDR3 region has 17 residues. The germline V gene has CDR1 SGHVS and CDR2 FQNEAQ. The CDR3 sequence: CASSQRPAGSSYNEQFF. CDR3 bases: TGTGCCAGCAGCCAAAGGCCGGCGGGAAGCTCCTACAATGAGCAGTTCTTC.

The chain combines TRBV6-6 with TRBJ1-1; D unresolved. Germline CDR1 is MNHNY and CDR2 is SVGAGI (reference sequence). The length of the CDR3 is 15 residues. V lost 5 bases to trimming and J lost 0 bases, with 13 bases between them. CDR3 DNA sequence: TGTGCCAGCAGTCCGAATAGAGGGATGAACACTGAAGCTTTCTTT. Amino acid sequence: CASSPNRGMNTEAFF.

V and J are TRBV19 and TRBJ1-6, with a weak D call TRBD1 (5 bases). Per the germline V gene, CDR1 is LNHDA and CDR2 is SQIVND (reference sequence). Trimming took off 1 base at V and 6 bases at J, with 13 bases between the two ends. This CDR3 has 16 residues. The CDR3 loop reads CASSIGQGMGNSPLHF. DNA for the CDR3: TGTGCCAGTAGTATAGGTCAGGGCATGGGTAATTCACCCCTCCACTTT. The variable domain in full, with the rest retrieved from reference TRBV19 and TRBJ1-6, is DGGITQSPKYLFRKEGQNVTLSCEQNLNHDAMYWYRQDPGQGLRLIYYSQIVNDFQKGDIAEGYSVSREKKESFPLTVTSAQKNPTAFYLCASSIGQGMGNSPLHFGNGTRLTVT.

The V call is TRBV2, the J call TRBJ1-2; D is unresolved. The CDR3 is made up of 14 amino acids. Trimming shortened V by 7 bases and J by 0 bases, and 12 bases separated the two germline ends. Germline V gene sequence: CDR1 SNHLY, CDR2 FYNNEI. The CDR3 protein is CASKLDGSNYGYTF. As DNA, the CDR3 is TGTGCCAGCAAACTGGACGGTTCTAACTATGGCTACACCTTC.

The chain has TRBV5-4 and TRBJ2-7, with D possibly being TRBD1 or TRBD2 (5 bases each). Trimming shortened V by 4 bases and J by 2 bases, and 16 bases separated the two germline ends. CDR3 length: 15 residues. Germline CDR1 and CDR2: SGHNT and YYREEE (reference sequence). The CDR3 coding sequence is TGTGCCAGCAGCCGACCCGGGACGTCCACCTACGAGCAGTACTTC. Amino acids: CASSRPGTSTYEQYF.